The 26 T cell receptor beta chains reported below all come from one sample, sequenced in a study of T cell changes during pregnancy in multiple sclerosis. The assay was immunoSEQ multiplex PCR, and TCRdb's table has in-frame clones only and misses some. The sample includes around 43,000 clones, 92% seen only once; the top ten take around 0.8%. The sample here was CD4+ T cells from peripheral blood mononuclear cells, taken before pregnancy. All receptors come from a female donor with multiple sclerosis, enrolled in a pregnancy study.

This chain connects TRBV29-1 to TRBJ2-1, with 7 bases fitting TRBD2. From germline, CDR1 is SQVTM and CDR2 ANQGSEA. Trimming at V came to 5 bases and at J to 1 base, leaving 5 bases not matched to a gene. The CDR3 has 14 residues. The CDR3 here is CSVPLADSYNEQFF. The CDR3 DNA follows: TGCAGCGTTCCCCTAGCGGATTCCTACAATGAGCAGTTCTTC.

This sequence joins TRBV11-3 and TRBJ2-4; D possibly corresponds to TRBD1 (6 bases). Trimming cost V 4 bases and J 8 bases, with 12 bases left between them. There are 13 residues in the CDR3. Germline CDR1 SGHNT, CDR2 YENEEA. The CDR3 loop reads CASSSDSWDIQYF. For the CDR3, the DNA is TGTGCCAGCAGCTCGGACAGTTGGGACATTCAGTACTTC.

This sequence joins TRBV7-6 and TRBJ2-3, with a weak D call TRBD2 (6 bases). Trimming removed 4 bases from V and 2 bases from J, with 25 bases in between. The germline CDR1 and CDR2 sequences are SGHVS and FNYEAQ. This CDR3 region has 19 residues. For the CDR3, the DNA is TGTGCCAGCAGCTCCGCCCTCACTGGGAGGACCCCTATCACAGATACGCAGTATTTT. Protein: CASSSALTGRTPITDTQYF.

V and J are TRBV6-5 and TRBJ2-1; possibly TRBD2 for D (6 bases). This CDR3 has 11 residues. V lost 7 bases and J lost 10, with 11 bases in between. Germline V gene data show CDR1 as MNHEY and CDR2 as SVGAGI. The CDR3 sequence: CASTYSGEQFF. Here the CDR3 DNA reads TGTGCCAGCACCTATAGCGGCGAGCAGTTCTTC.

The chain links TRBV2 to TRBJ2-3; D possibly corresponds to TRBD2 (5 bases). V lost 3 bases, J lost 4 bases, and 11 bases lay in between. Germline assignment: CDR1 SNHLY and CDR2 FYNNEI. This CDR3 region has 14 residues. The CDR3 sequence: CASSERAVSDTQYF. For the CDR3, the DNA is TGTGCCAGCAGTGAGAGGGCAGTGTCAGATACGCAGTATTTT.

This clone has more than one count but fewer than ten. V usage is TRBV7-3 and J usage is TRBJ2-2; D unclear. The germline gives CDR1 SGHTA, CDR2 FQGTGA. Trimming removed 5 bases at V and 6 bases at J, with 10 bases between. The CDR3 runs 13 residues. The DNA of the CDR3 is TGTGCCAGCAGCCCAACCACGGCCGGGGAGCTGTTTTTT. Translated: CASSPTTAGELFF.

This clone came up once. The chain links TRBV7-2 to TRBJ2-7; D is possibly TRBD1 (5 bases). Trimming pared 1 base from V and 0 bases from J, leaving 13 bases between. CDR1 and CDR2 from the germline V gene are SGHTA and FQGNSA. The CDR3 has 16 residues. CDR3 in amino acids: CASSLGGGGASYEQYF. The CDR3 nucleotides read TGTGCCAGCAGCTTAGGCGGCGGTGGGGCCTCCTACGAGCAGTACTTC.

The chain carries TRBV19 and TRBJ2-3; 7 bases are shared with TRBD2. The germline V gene encodes CDR1 LNHDA and CDR2 SQIVND (reference sequence). The CDR3 has 15 amino acids. The trim removed 3 bases at V and 2 bases at J, leaving 5 bases unmatched. Here the CDR3 DNA reads TGTGCCAGTAGTATTTATGGGGGGGTCACAGATACGCAGTATTTT. It specifies CASSIYGGVTDTQYF.

CDR3 sequence reads: CASSTGQASGYGYTF. CDR3 sequence (DNA): TGCGCCAGCAGCACCGGACAGGCCTCAGGCTATGGCTACACCTTC. The chain couples TRBV5-1 to TRBJ1-2, with 7 bases identical to TRBD1. The CDR3 covers 15 residues. Germline loops: CDR1 SGHRS, CDR2 YFSETQ. The V segment lost 4 bases and the J segment 4 bases; nucleotides outside the gene matches: 10.

This chain uses TRBV19 with TRBJ2-2; no reliable D call. Trimming shortened V by 10 bases and J by 0 bases, and 12 bases separated the two germline ends. The CDR3 totals 14 residues. Germline V gene sequence: CDR1 LNHDA, CDR2 SQIVND (reference sequence). The CDR3 coding sequence is TGTGCCATACAACGGGTCGCGAACACCGGGGAGCTGTTTTTT. Amino acid sequence: CAIQRVANTGELFF.

J is TRBJ2-3 and V is TRBV6-5, with 8 positions matching TRBD1. J lost 5 bases, V lost 5 bases, and 9 bases had no gene match. Germline CDR1 reads MNHEY; CDR2 reads SVGAGI. The CDR3 has 15 residues. The CDR3 DNA sequence: TGTGCCAGCAGTCCCGGACAGGGAGGTAGAGATACGCAGTATTTT. This gives the protein CASSPGQGGRDTQYF.

The rearrangement uses TRBV19 and TRBJ2-5; no reliable D call. The CDR3 sequence is 12 residues long. V lost 2 bases and J lost 4, with 5 bases in between. Germline CDR1 is LNHDA and CDR2 is SQIVND (reference sequence). The CDR3 sequence is CASSITRETQYF. The CDR3 bases are TGTGCCAGTAGTATAACGCGAGAGACCCAGTACTTC.

The chain combines TRBV2 with TRBJ1-1; D perhaps matches TRBD1 (5 bases). Germline CDR1 reads SNHLY; CDR2 reads FYNNEI. The V end lost 6 bases, the J end lost 1 base, and 9 bases lay between the germline ends. The CDR3 length is 13 residues. In DNA form, the CDR3 reads TGTGCCAGCAGGCTAGACAGGAACACTGAAGCTTTCTTT. Translating it yields CASRLDRNTEAFF.

The genes are TRBV9 and TRBJ2-2; 7 bases line up with TRBD1. The germline V gene has CDR1 SGDLS and CDR2 YYNGEE. The CDR3 length is 15 residues. The trim removed 3 bases at V and 9 bases at J, leaving 11 bases unmatched. CDR3 bases: TGTGCCAGCAGCGGGGGGACAGCGCCTAACCGGGAGCTGTTTTTT. Translating it yields CASSGGTAPNRELFF.

The chain recombines TRBV7-6 with TRBJ1-2, with 8 positions matching TRBD1. V lost 5 bases and J lost 5; bases outside the gene matches: 22. Germline V lookup: CDR1 SGHVS, CDR2 FNYEAQ. The CDR3 is 19 amino acids. CDR3 coding DNA: TGTGCCAGCAGCAACCAGGTCCCGGACAGGGTAAATTTCGGGTATGGCTACACCTTC. It is translated as CASSNQVPDRVNFGYGYTF.

V gene TRBV25-1 combines with J gene TRBJ1-2, with D hard to call. Deletions cut 5 bases from V and 8 bases from J, with 21 bases between. Germline CDR1 MGHDK, CDR2 SYGVNS. The CDR3 has 15 residues. CDR3 sequence: CASSPPLGSLRGYTF. The CDR3 DNA reads TGTGCCAGCAGTCCCCCCCTAGGGAGTCTACGGGGCTACACCTTC.

This clone was counted a single time. The chain is built from TRBV28 and TRBJ2-2, with 10 bases that match TRBD2. The trim removed 4 bases at V and 3 bases at J, leaving 8 bases unmatched. The germline V gene encodes CDR1 MDHEN and CDR2 SYDVKM. The CDR3 runs 17 residues. CDR3 residues: CASSSHAGLADTGELFF. The CDR3 coding sequence is TGTGCCAGCAGTTCCCACGCCGGACTAGCGGACACCGGGGAGCTGTTTTTT.

The rearrangement joins TRBV19 to TRBJ2-3; perhaps TRBD2 as D (6 bases). CDR3 length: 15 amino acids. V lost 4 bases to trimming and J lost 1 base, with 12 bases between them. Germline lookup yields CDR1 LNHDA and CDR2 SQIVND (reference sequence). Written as DNA, the CDR3 is TGTGCCAGTAGTAGTATCGGGGAGGGCACAGATACGCAGTATTTT. Translated, it gives CASSSIGEGTDTQYF.

The chain is built from TRBV18 and TRBJ1-4; perhaps TRBD1 as D (5 bases). The V end was cut by 6 bases, the J end by 0 bases, with 14 bases between. The CDR3 is made up of 16 amino acids. The V gene's germline CDR1 is KGHSH and CDR2 LQKENI. CDR3 sequence: CASSWEQVATNEKLFF. The CDR3 DNA is TGTGCCAGCTCGTGGGAACAGGTGGCAACTAATGAAAAACTGTTTTTT.

The chain couples TRBV7-2 to TRBJ2-5; D is possibly TRBD2 (5 bases). The CDR3 is made up of 15 amino acids. The germline gives CDR1 SGHTA, CDR2 FQGNSA. V lost 1 base and J lost 4, with 13 bases in between. CDR3 in amino acids: CASSLERAKRETQYF. The CDR3 DNA sequence: TGTGCCAGCAGCTTAGAGAGGGCTAAGCGAGAGACCCAGTACTTC.

The chain employs TRBV15 and TRBJ2-1; TRBD2 matches 12 bases. V trimming: 0 bases; J trimming: 1 base; junction bases outside the gene matches: 7. This CDR3 spans 19 amino acids. In germline, CDR1 is LNHNV, CDR2 YYDKDF (reference sequence). CDR3 loop: CATSRDRLAGERSYNEQFF. The DNA of the CDR3 is TGTGCCACCAGCAGAGATCGACTAGCGGGAGAGAGGTCCTACAATGAGCAGTTCTTC.

This sequence joins TRBV28 and TRBJ1-3; D may be TRBD1 (6 bases). V was trimmed by 1 base and J by 3 bases, leaving 13 bases between them. The V gene's germline CDR1 is MDHEN and CDR2 SYDVKM. The CDR3 consists of 16 residues. CDR3: CASSLLQGAVGNTIYF. Written as DNA, the CDR3 is TGTGCCAGCAGTTTATTACAGGGCGCTGTTGGAAACACCATATATTTT.

The chain employs TRBV5-8 and TRBJ2-1, with 7 positions matching TRBD1. The junction had 8 bases not matched to a gene; V was cut back by 5 bases and J by 3 bases. The CDR3 loop spans 15 amino acids. CDR1 and CDR2 from the germline V gene are SGHTS and YDEGEE. This CDR3 is CASSPGTASYNEQFF. The DNA for the CDR3 is TGTGCCAGCAGTCCCGGGACAGCAAGCTACAATGAGCAGTTCTTC.

The V gene is TRBV5-1, the J gene TRBJ2-2, with 12 positions matching TRBD2. Germline-derived CDR1 and CDR2 are SGHRS and YFSETQ. The trim removed 4 bases at V and 1 base at J, leaving 5 bases unmatched. This CDR3 has 17 residues. The CDR3 nucleotides are TGCGCCAGCAGCGACAGGGGACTAGCGGGGAACACCGGGGAGCTGTTTTTT. Amino acids: CASSDRGLAGNTGELFF.

The chain uses TRBV5-1 and TRBJ1-6; D may be TRBD1 (5 bases). Germline CDR1 SGHRS, CDR2 YFSETQ. Trimming removed 4 bases from V and 9 bases from J, with 14 bases in between. CDR3 length: 14 amino acids. CDR3 in DNA: TGCGCCAGCAGCCTCCTCGGGGGTGGTTCACCCCTCCACTTT. This sequence encodes CASSLLGGGSPLHF.

The chain uses TRBV2 and TRBJ2-7; no definite D call. Trimming pared 1 base from V and 9 bases from J, leaving 16 bases between. The germline CDR1 and CDR2 sequences are SNHLY and FYNNEI. The CDR3 spans 14 residues. CDR3 residues: CASSEGARTLGQYF. As DNA, the CDR3 is TGTGCCAGCAGTGAAGGGGCCAGAACCCTCGGGCAGTACTTC.